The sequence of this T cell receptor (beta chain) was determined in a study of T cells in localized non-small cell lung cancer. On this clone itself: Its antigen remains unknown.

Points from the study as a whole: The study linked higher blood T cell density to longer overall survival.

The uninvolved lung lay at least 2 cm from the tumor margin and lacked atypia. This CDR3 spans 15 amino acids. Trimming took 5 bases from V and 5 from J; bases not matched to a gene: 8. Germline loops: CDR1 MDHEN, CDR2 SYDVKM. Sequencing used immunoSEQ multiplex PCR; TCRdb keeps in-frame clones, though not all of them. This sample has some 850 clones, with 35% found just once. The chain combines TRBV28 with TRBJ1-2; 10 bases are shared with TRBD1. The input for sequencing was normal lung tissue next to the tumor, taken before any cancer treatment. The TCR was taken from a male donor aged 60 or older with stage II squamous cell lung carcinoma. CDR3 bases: TGTGCCAGCAGTACCGGACAGGGGGGGGTTTATGGCTACACCTTC. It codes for CASSTGQGGVYGYTF.